This T cell receptor beta chain was identified during a study of CD8 T cell repertoires and HIV-1 epitope variants. On the study more broadly: Controls included no peptide, Ebola AY9 epitope, and a CMV, EBV, flu pool. Tested: three Gag epitope families, Nef HW9 and YT9. Study conclusions and caveats: Nine or ten antigen-specific TCR beta clonotypes were found; about six seemed cross-reactive to variants.

Trimming at V came to 4 bases and at J to 2 bases, leaving 12 bases not matched to a gene. In germline, CDR1 is SGHVS, CDR2 FQNEAQ. CDR3 length equals 17 residues. This clone has just a few counts. What it recognizes is unknown. Repertoires were generated with immunoSEQ multiplex PCR, while TCRdb's copy carries only in-frame clones and drops some. Among a few thousand clones listed, 69% were seen once. The chain employs TRBV7-8 and TRBJ2-3; 7 positions match TRBD2. The clonotype was recovered from a male donor with HIV. Specimen: cultured CD8+ T cells derived from PBMCs. CDR3 in amino acids: CASSYAFGGDLTDTQYF. In DNA form, the CDR3 reads TGTGCCAGCAGCTACGCCTTTGGGGGGGACCTCACAGATACGCAGTATTTT.